This section outlines one T cell receptor (beta chain) sequence together with its context. This sample is part of a study of blood T cell repertoires in COVID-19. Study summary: From T cells, B-cell-depleted T cells, or PBMCs came the material, which was cDNA or gDNA.

The method was immunoSEQ multiplex PCR; TCRdb's version includes in-frame clones alone and lacks a portion of them. The data show 290,000 or so clones, with around 87% seen just once and about 1.2% held by the top ten. The receptor's source is a man between 70 and 80 years old with acute or convalescent COVID-19. Sequencing was done on a sample of peripheral blood.

The CDR3: CASSHGTSRETQYF. The CDR3 nucleotides read TGCGCCAGCAGCCATGGGACTAGTCGGGAGACCCAGTACTTC. The genes are TRBV5-1 and TRBJ2-5, with 8 bases aligning to TRBD2. In germline, CDR1 is SGHRS, CDR2 YFSETQ. J gave up 5 bases and V 4 bases, and 7 bases lay outside the gene matches. There are 14 residues in the CDR3.